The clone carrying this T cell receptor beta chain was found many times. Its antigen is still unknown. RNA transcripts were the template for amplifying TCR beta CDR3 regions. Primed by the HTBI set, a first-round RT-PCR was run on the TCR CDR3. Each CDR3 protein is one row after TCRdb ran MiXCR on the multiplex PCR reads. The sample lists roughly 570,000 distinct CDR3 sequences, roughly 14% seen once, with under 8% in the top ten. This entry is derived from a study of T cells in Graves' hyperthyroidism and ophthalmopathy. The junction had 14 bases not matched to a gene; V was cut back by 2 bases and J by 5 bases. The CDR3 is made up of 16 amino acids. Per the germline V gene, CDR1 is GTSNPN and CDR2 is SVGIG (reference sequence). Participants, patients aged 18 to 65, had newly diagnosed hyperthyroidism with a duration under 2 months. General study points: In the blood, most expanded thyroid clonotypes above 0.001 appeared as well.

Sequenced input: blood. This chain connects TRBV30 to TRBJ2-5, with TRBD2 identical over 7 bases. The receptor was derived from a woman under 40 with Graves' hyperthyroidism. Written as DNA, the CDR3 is TGTGCCTGGAGTAGGTTAGCGGGTACCTGGGGGGAGACCCAGTACTTC. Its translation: CAWSRLAGTWGETQYF.